The entry below describes one T cell receptor (beta chain). What it binds is unknown. This record comes from a study of blood T cells in healthy people across ages. Findings and caveats of the study: Fewer expanded clones and more diversity marked long-lived versus aged donors. In these data, TCR beta diversity tracked strongly with naive T cell percentage.

The amount of total RNA extracted per sample was at least 5.5 micrograms. Next came a second PCR, run for about 6 to 12 cycles, which used a sample-barcoded 5' primer along with a J-beta primer mix. TCRdb reprocessed the 5' RACE reads via MiXCR and lists one record per CDR3 protein. The sample contains over 750,000 distinct CDR3 sequences, around a quarter of which appear only once. This same sample was also taken into another study, of T cells of mothers and their children. That study reports: Pairs that are related and pairs that are unrelated have TCR recombination output shaped similarly by thymic selection.

The sample consisted of blood. This clonotype was obtained from a boy younger than 18 in good health.

The CDR3 nucleotides read TGTGCCATCAGTGAGTCTGTGGCAGTTGACTCTGAAAAACTGTTTTTT. Translated: CAISESVAVDSEKLFF. This chain uses TRBV10-3 with TRBJ1-4; D gene uncertain. Germline CDR1 and CDR2: ENHRY and SYGVKD. The CDR3 extends over 16 amino acids. Trimming removed 0 bases at V and 7 bases at J, with 15 bases between.